This T cell receptor beta chain was identified during a study of control samples from healthy donors and cancer patients. The CDR3 is 16 amino acids. In germline, CDR1 is SGDLS, CDR2 YYNGEE. The ends lost 0 bases at V and 4 bases at J; junction bases unmatched: 8. Produced via immunoSEQ multiplex PCR; TCRdb's table is partial and in-frame only. The sample has roughly 130,000 clones, approximately 94% seen once. This clone was picked up one time. What was sequenced was blood. This clonotype was obtained from a man aged 25-40 years in good health. The genes are TRBV9 and TRBJ2-3; TRBD2 aligns across 7 bases. In DNA form, the CDR3 reads TGTGCCAGCAGCGTAGTGGGCGGGGGAGGGGCAGATACGCAGTATTTT. Translation: CASSVVGGGGADTQYF.